The T cell receptor (beta chain) described here comes from a study of cytomegalovirus exposure and HLA in healthy donors. Regarding the study as a whole: Relative to the roughly 640-donor mean, N-insertions were reportedly fewer in an Asian-associated ancestry cluster in a later analysis.

Comment on this clone: Its antigen is as yet unknown.

60 Vbeta and 13 Jbeta primers were used in PCR. Repertoires were generated with immunoSEQ multiplex PCR, while TCRdb's copy carries only in-frame clones and drops some. The sample consists of around 160,000 clones, around 78% of them appearing once. The CDR3 is 15 amino acids. V shed 5 bases, J shed 1 base, and the junction held 7 bases outside the gene matches. Germline V CDR1 and CDR2: SGDLS, YYNGEE. The V call is TRBV9, the J call TRBJ1-1, with 8 bases aligning to TRBD1. Sequencing used PBMCs. The clonotype comes from a woman aged 18-35 years in good health and CMV-seronegative. The CDR3 reads CASSDTGGANTEAFF. CDR3 DNA: TGTGCCAGCAGTGATACAGGGGGGGCGAACACTGAAGCTTTCTTT. The full variable domain, rest sourced from reference TRBV9 and TRBJ1-1, is DSGVTQTPKHLITATGQRVTLRCSPRSGDLSVYWYQQSLDQGLQFLIQYYNGEERAKGNILERFSAQQFPDLHSELNLSSLELGDSALYFCASSDTGGANTEAFFGQGTRLTVV.